The TCR beta chain described here comes from a study of technical replicates of blood from several donors. Sequenced by immunoSEQ multiplex PCR; TCRdb stores in-frame clones only, minus some. In the table there are about 70,000 clones, just under 97% of which are singletons. V lost 5 bases, J lost 6 bases, and 13 bases lay in between. The CDR3 is made up of 13 amino acids. CDR1 is MRHNA, CDR2 SNTAGT, per germline. This chain connects TRBV6-4 to TRBJ1-1; D not certain. Sequencing was performed on T cells isolated from PBMCs. The clonotype comes from a human donor in good health. CDR3: CASSSTTGAEAFF. CDR3 in DNA: TGTGCCAGCAGTAGCACAACCGGGGCTGAAGCTTTCTTT.